Presented here are 32 T cell receptor beta chains from one specimen sequenced in a study of siplizumab effects on memory and regulatory T cells. The data were produced by immunoSEQ multiplex PCR, yet TCRdb's version contains in-frame clones alone and is incomplete. The data contain about 40,000 clones, more than 80% of them singletons. The sample comprised naive CD4+ T cells sorted from blood. These TCRs come from a human donor in good health.

J is TRBJ2-5 and V is TRBV25-1, with 9 bases fitting TRBD1. Germline trimming cut 3 bases from V and 4 bases from J; bases unmatched to any gene: 12. The CDR3 consists of 17 residues. Per the germline V gene, CDR1 is MGHDK and CDR2 is SYGVNS. The CDR3, as DNA: TGTGCCAGCAGTGAGATTAACAGGGGGCAGGTAGGAGAGACCCAGTACTTC. This codes for CASSEINRGQVGETQYF.

The chain is built from TRBV7-8 and TRBJ1-2; D is unresolved. CDR1 and CDR2 (germline): SGHVS, FQNEAQ. The CDR3 sequence is 14 residues long. Between the trimmed V and J ends, which lost 5 bases and 4 bases, there was a span of 14 bases. CDR3 sequence: CASSPDGGPYGYTF. The CDR3 DNA reads TGTGCCAGCAGCCCAGATGGAGGGCCCTATGGCTACACCTTC.

The rearrangement uses TRBV11-3 and TRBJ1-6, with D perhaps matching TRBD1 (6 bases). Germline V gene sequence: CDR1 SGHNT, CDR2 YENEEA. V shed 3 bases and J shed 6 bases, with 9 bases lying between them. This CDR3 contains 14 residues. The CDR3 here is CASSLRGTNSPLHF. CDR3 DNA: TGTGCCAGCAGCTTGAGGGGGACTAATTCACCCCTCCACTTT.

This sequence joins TRBV14 and TRBJ2-1; 8 bases line up with TRBD2. Germline CDR1 and CDR2: SGHDN and FVKESK. The CDR3 totals 15 residues. The V segment lost 5 bases and the J segment 10 bases; nucleotides outside the gene matches: 13. The CDR3 sequence: CASSRTAGASGEQFF. The CDR3, as DNA: TGTGCCAGCAGCAGGACAGCGGGGGCCTCGGGAGAGCAGTTCTTC.

The chain is built from TRBV27 and TRBJ2-5; 14 bases agree with TRBD2. CDR1 MNHEY and CDR2 SMNVEV come from the germline V gene (reference sequence). V gave up 6 bases and J gave up 5 bases; unmatched junction bases: 5. The CDR3 spans 15 residues. CDR3 sequence: CASRGTSGSRETQYF. In DNA, the CDR3 is TGTGCCAGCAGGGGGACTAGCGGGAGCAGGGAGACCCAGTACTTC.

The V gene is TRBV5-4, the J gene TRBJ2-2, with D perhaps matching TRBD1 (6 bases). Germline V lookup: CDR1 SGHNT, CDR2 YYREEE (reference sequence). The V end lost 5 bases, the J end lost 0 bases, and 11 bases lay between the germline ends. The CDR3 loop spans 15 amino acids. The CDR3 DNA reads as TGTGCCAGCAGATCAGGGGTTGCGAACACCGGGGAGCTGTTTTTT. Its translation: CASRSGVANTGELFF.

The chain is built from TRBV7-2 and TRBJ2-7, with 7 bases that match TRBD1. There are 14 residues in the CDR3. V trimming: 5 bases; J trimming: 5 bases; junction bases outside the gene matches: 9. Germline CDR1 is SGHTA and CDR2 is FQGNSA. This CDR3 reads CASSPDRSSDEQYF. The CDR3 bases are TGTGCCAGCAGCCCGGACAGGTCCTCGGACGAGCAGTACTTC.

J is TRBJ2-7 and V is TRBV30; D is possibly TRBD2 (5 bases). V was cut by 2 bases and J by 0 bases, with 8 bases left in between. CDR1 GTSNPN and CDR2 SVGIG come from the germline V gene (reference sequence). The CDR3 extends over 13 amino acids. CDR3 sequence (DNA): TGTGCCTGGAGTTTACTAGGCTCCTACGAGCAGTACTTC. Protein sequence: CAWSLLGSYEQYF.

This chain joins TRBV6-1 and TRBJ2-7; D gene ambiguous. The germline V and J ends were trimmed by 7 bases and 2 bases, with 12 bases remaining between them. Germline CDR1 and CDR2: MNHNS and SASEGT. This CDR3 is built from 13 residues. The CDR3 nucleotides read TGTGCCAGCAACCCGGACGGACCCTACGAGCAGTACTTC. Its protein is CASNPDGPYEQYF.

V is TRBV11-2 and J is TRBJ2-5, with D possibly matching TRBD1 (6 bases). Germline CDR1 is SGHAT and CDR2 is FQNNGV. The CDR3 length is 14 residues. Between the trimmed V and J ends, which lost 5 bases and 5 bases, there was a span of 15 bases. The CDR3 bases are TGTGCCAGCAGCCAAACTGGGGGCGGGGAGACCCAGTACTTC. Its translation: CASSQTGGGETQYF.

The J gene is TRBJ1-1, the V gene TRBV7-9; a possible D gene is TRBD1 (5 bases). Between the trimmed V and J ends, which lost 4 bases and 4 bases, there was a span of 19 bases. This CDR3 region has 16 residues. CDR1 and CDR2 (germline): SEHNR, FQNEAQ (reference sequence). The CDR3: CASSSYPTGVGTEAFF. CDR3 coding DNA: TGTGCCAGCAGCTCATACCCCACAGGCGTGGGCACTGAAGCTTTCTTT.

V gene TRBV9 combines with J gene TRBJ2-5; no clear D. In germline, CDR1 is SGDLS, CDR2 YYNGEE. Trimming took 0 bases from V and 2 from J, leaving 8 bases between them. There are 14 residues in the CDR3. The CDR3 region is CASSVDGRQETQYF. Here the CDR3 DNA reads TGTGCCAGCAGCGTAGATGGCAGACAAGAGACCCAGTACTTC.

The chain combines TRBV6-5 with TRBJ2-2; possibly TRBD1 or TRBD2 for D (5 bases each). Germline V lookup: CDR1 MNHEY, CDR2 SVGAGI. CDR3 length: 16 amino acids. The ends were cut back, 2 bases at V and 0 bases at J, with 10 bases in the middle. In DNA form, the CDR3 reads TGTGCCAGCAGTTACGCTGGGGGTTCGAACACCGGGGAGCTGTTTTTT. Translation: CASSYAGGSNTGELFF.

The chain joins TRBV18 to TRBJ1-2; a weak D match, TRBD1 (6 bases). The CDR3 covers 16 residues. The germline V and J ends were trimmed by 8 bases and 2 bases, with 21 bases remaining between them. CDR1 KGHSH and CDR2 LQKENI come from the germline V gene. The CDR3 DNA reads as TGTGCCAGCGCCCCCGGGCCTCAGGGGTTCAACTATGGCTACACCTTC. Translation: CASAPGPQGFNYGYTF.

This chain links TRBV4-1 with TRBJ2-4, with a possible D match to TRBD2 (6 bases). The V end was cut by 1 base, the J end by 6 bases, with 13 bases between. In germline, CDR1 is MGHRA, CDR2 YSYEKL. This CDR3 contains 15 residues. CDR3 sequence: CASSQGGVEGNIQYF. CDR3 nucleotides: TGCGCCAGCAGCCAAGGGGGGGTGGAGGGAAACATTCAGTACTTC.

The chain couples TRBV6-1 to TRBJ2-3; D remains ambiguous. Germline V lookup: CDR1 MNHNS, CDR2 SASEGT. V was cut by 8 bases and J by 2 bases, with 11 bases left in between. The CDR3 loop spans 13 amino acids. The CDR3 reads CASLFGNTDTQYF. In DNA form, the CDR3 reads TGTGCCAGCCTCTTCGGTAACACAGATACGCAGTATTTT.

The CDR3 coding sequence is TGTGCCAGCAGCGTAGGCCCCTCTGGGGCCAACGTCCTGACTTTC. This gives the protein CASSVGPSGANVLTF. The rearrangement uses TRBV9 and TRBJ2-6; D is unclear. CDR3 size: 15 residues. Germline V CDR1 and CDR2: SGDLS, YYNGEE. Deletions cut 0 bases from V and 0 bases from J, with 4 bases between.

This chain uses TRBV7-2 with TRBJ2-2; TRBD1 agrees at 10 bases. This CDR3 region has 15 residues. Germline trimming cut 1 base from V and 7 bases from J; bases unmatched to any gene: 3. Germline V gene data show CDR1 as SGHTA and CDR2 as FQGNSA. The CDR3 spells CASSLVTGGGGELFF. CDR3 nucleotides: TGTGCCAGCAGCTTAGTGACAGGGGGCGGCGGGGAGCTGTTTTTT. Supplemented by reference TRBV7-2 and TRBJ2-2, the full variable domain reads GAGVSQSPSNKVTEKGKDVELRCDPISGHTALYWYRQSLGQGLEFLIYFQGNSAPDKSGLPSDRFSAERTGGSVSTLTIQRTQQEDSAVYLCASSLVTGGGGELFFGEGSRLTVL.

This sequence joins TRBV5-4 and TRBJ1-1; D might be TRBD1 (5 bases). This CDR3 has 13 amino acids. With 4 bases removed from V and 9 bases from J, the gap between germline ends came to 16 bases. In germline, CDR1 is SGHNT, CDR2 YYREEE (reference sequence). The CDR3 is CASSVDSSGKAFF. DNA of the CDR3: TGTGCCAGCAGCGTCGACAGTTCCGGCAAAGCTTTCTTT.

This clone is a singleton in its sample. V gene TRBV6-5 combines with J gene TRBJ2-7; a possible D gene is TRBD2 (5 bases). CDR1 and CDR2 (germline): MNHEY, SVGAGI. V dropped 0 bases and J dropped 2 bases, with 8 bases sitting between them. The CDR3 extends over 14 amino acids. The CDR3 protein is CASSYSRLTYEQYF. The CDR3 nucleotides are TGTGCCAGCAGTTACTCAAGACTAACCTACGAGCAGTACTTC.

This clone was recorded only once. The V gene is TRBV6-5, the J gene TRBJ2-7, with 9 nucleotides matching TRBD2. Germline V gene data show CDR1 as MNHEY and CDR2 as SVGAGI. Germline trimming cut 4 bases from V and 2 bases from J; bases unmatched to any gene: 6. The CDR3 covers 15 residues. CDR3 DNA: TGTGCCAGCAGTTCCGCGGGGGGGCCGACCTACGAGCAGTACTTC. This encodes CASSSAGGPTYEQYF.

The chain combines TRBV18 with TRBJ2-5; perhaps TRBD1 as D (5 bases). TRBJ2-7 explains the end of the DNA better; the J call may be wrong. The CDR3 consists of 15 residues. Germline CDR1 and CDR2: KGHSH and LQKENI. The CDR3 bases are TGTGCCAGCTCACCACAGGACAACCGTGGGCACGAGCAGTACTTC. Translation: CASSPQDNRGHEQYF.

This clone has just one count. J is TRBJ2-2 and V is TRBV15, with 8 bases lining up with TRBD2. J was trimmed by 5 bases and V by 1 base; bases with no gene match: 0. This CDR3 has 14 residues. Germline CDR1 LNHNV, CDR2 YYDKDF (reference sequence). The CDR3 sequence: CATSRAGGTGELFF. For the CDR3, the DNA is TGTGCCACCAGCAGAGCGGGGGGGACCGGGGAGCTGTTTTTT.

The J gene is TRBJ1-2, the V gene TRBV30; no definite D call. Germline-derived CDR1 and CDR2 are GTSNPN and SVGIG (reference sequence). The V end was cut by 2 bases, the J end by 4 bases, with 8 bases between. This CDR3 contains 12 residues. The CDR3 DNA follows: TGTGCCTGGAGTTTCGATCCCTATGGCTACACCTTC. Translating gives CAWSFDPYGYTF.

This clone was seen only a few times. The rearrangement uses TRBV29-1 and TRBJ1-5, with a possible D match to TRBD1 (6 bases). The V gene lost 7 bases and the J gene lost 0 bases, with 19 bases spanning the gap. The CDR3 covers 16 residues. CDR1 is SQVTM and CDR2 is ANQGSEA in the germline V gene. The CDR3 DNA reads TGCAGCGCCGTTACAGGGTTTAGGGATAGCAATCAGCCCCAGCATTTT. Amino acid sequence: CSAVTGFRDSNQPQHF.

The genes are TRBV30 and TRBJ2-1; D ambiguous. CDR1 and CDR2 (germline): GTSNPN, SVGIG (reference sequence). The CDR3 consists of 13 residues. Trimming removed 3 bases from V and 4 bases from J, with 10 bases in between. CDR3 sequence reads: CAWSGGVYNEQFF. CDR3 nucleotides: TGTGCCTGGAGCGGCGGAGTATACAATGAGCAGTTCTTC. The variable domain in full, completed from reference TRBV30 and TRBJ2-1, reads SQTIHQWPATLVQPVGSPLSLECTVEGTSNPNLYWYRQAAGRGLQLLFYSVGIGQISSEVPQNLSASRPQDRQFILSSKKLLLSDSGFYLCAWSGGVYNEQFFGPGTRLTVL.

The chain joins TRBV9 to TRBJ2-2; 9 bases match TRBD2. The CDR3 sequence is 18 residues long. Unmatched junction bases numbered 13, after V lost 3 bases and J lost 4 bases. CDR1 and CDR2 (germline): SGDLS, YYNGEE. Written as DNA, the CDR3 is TGTGCCAGCAGCGGGTCCTCTAGCGGGACTGTATTCACCGGGGAGCTGTTTTTT. It is translated as CASSGSSSGTVFTGELFF.

This clone was picked up a small number of times. The rearrangement uses TRBV4-1 and TRBJ1-2, with D tentatively TRBD1 (5 bases). Deletions cut 4 bases from V and 7 bases from J, with 16 bases between. This CDR3 spans 14 amino acids. In germline, CDR1 is MGHRA, CDR2 YSYEKL. The CDR3 DNA sequence: TGCGCCAGCAGCCCCCGCGGCAGGGCCGGTGGCTACACCTTC. Protein sequence: CASSPRGRAGGYTF.

This sequence joins TRBV10-3 and TRBJ2-3; maybe TRBD1 (5 bases). The CDR3 covers 17 residues. V gave up 2 bases and J gave up 0 bases, with 15 bases separating them. Germline assignment: CDR1 ENHRY and CDR2 SYGVKD. The DNA of the CDR3 is TGTGCCATCAGTGAGGATCGACAGTTCTCTAGCACAGATACGCAGTATTTT. As protein: CAISEDRQFSSTDTQYF.

The V call is TRBV7-2, the J call TRBJ1-2, with 7 bases identical to TRBD1. Germline V gene sequence: CDR1 SGHTA, CDR2 FQGNSA. V gave up 5 bases and J gave up 1 base; unmatched junction bases: 4. There are 14 residues in the CDR3. The CDR3 spells CASSPGQSNYGYTF. The DNA for the CDR3 is TGTGCCAGCAGCCCGGGACAGAGTAACTATGGCTACACCTTC.

The chain employs TRBV29-1 and TRBJ1-2; D call uncertain. The CDR3 spans 12 residues. Germline V gene lookup returns CDR1 SQVTM and CDR2 ANQGSEA. V was shortened by 3 bases and J by 5 bases, with 10 bases between the two germline ends. The CDR3 is CSVDKQRYGYTF. The CDR3 bases are TGCAGCGTTGATAAACAGCGATATGGCTACACCTTC.

This CDR3 reads CASSPLGETQYF. The DNA for the CDR3 is TGTGCCAGCAGCCCCTTAGGAGAGACCCAGTACTTC. The chain joins TRBV7-9 to TRBJ2-5, with D hard to call. This CDR3 has 12 residues. Trimming shortened V by 5 bases and J by 4 bases, and 8 bases separated the two germline ends. From germline, CDR1 is SEHNR and CDR2 FQNEAQ (reference sequence).